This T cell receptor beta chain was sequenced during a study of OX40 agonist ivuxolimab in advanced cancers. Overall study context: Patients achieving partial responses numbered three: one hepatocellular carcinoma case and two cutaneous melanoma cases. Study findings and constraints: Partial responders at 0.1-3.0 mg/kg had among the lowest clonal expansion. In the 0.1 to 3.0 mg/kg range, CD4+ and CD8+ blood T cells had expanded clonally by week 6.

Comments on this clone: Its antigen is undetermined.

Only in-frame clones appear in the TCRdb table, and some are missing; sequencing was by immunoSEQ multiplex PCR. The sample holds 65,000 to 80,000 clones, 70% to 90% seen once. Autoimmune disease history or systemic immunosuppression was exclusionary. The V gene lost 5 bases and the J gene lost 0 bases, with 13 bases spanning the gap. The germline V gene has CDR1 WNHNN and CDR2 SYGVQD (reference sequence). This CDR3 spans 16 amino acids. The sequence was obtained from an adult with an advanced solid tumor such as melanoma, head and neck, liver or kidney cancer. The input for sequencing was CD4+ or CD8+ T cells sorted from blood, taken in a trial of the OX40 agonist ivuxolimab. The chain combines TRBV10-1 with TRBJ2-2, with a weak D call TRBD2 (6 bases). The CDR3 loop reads CASSIADAANTGELFF. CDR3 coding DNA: TGCGCCAGCAGTATAGCGGATGCAGCGAACACCGGGGAGCTGTTTTTT.